The 21 T cell receptor beta chains below all came from one sample that was sequenced in a study of blood T cell repertoires in COVID-19 (dated by TCRdb to 2020 to 2022). The protocol used for the library was the immunoSEQ multiplex PCR assay. Entries here come from immuneACCESS through TCRdb and include only in-frame sequences with V and J called. Some clones fail to appear in such tables; in the studies checked, an unresolved V gene covers under half of the shortfall, and the cause of the remainder is unknown. For this sample the table gives about 160,000 clones, of which 86% were detected only once. About 7.3% of the sample lies in the top ten. Sequencing was performed on peripheral blood. Receptors were obtained from a man between 50 and 59 years old with active or convalescent COVID-19.

The rearrangement joins TRBV2 to TRBJ1-2, with TRBD1 identical over 7 bases. CDR1 and CDR2 (germline): SNHLY, FYNNEI. V shed 6 bases, J shed 3 bases, and the junction held 7 bases outside the gene matches. This CDR3 is 14 amino acids long. The CDR3 bases are TGTGCCAGCAGCATTTTCGGGACAGACTATGGCTACACCTTC. Translated: CASSIFGTDYGYTF.

The rearrangement links TRBV4-2 to TRBJ2-1, with 12 nucleotides matching TRBD1. Unmatched junction bases numbered 10, after V lost 6 bases and J lost 7 bases. CDR1 is LGHNA and CDR2 is YNFKEQ in the germline V gene. The CDR3 extends over 16 amino acids. The CDR3 nucleotides are TGTGCCAGCAGTCGTTCCGGGACAGGGGGCGGGAATGAGCAGTTCTTC. Its protein is CASSRSGTGGGNEQFF.

V and J are TRBV4-2 and TRBJ2-2, with 7 bases aligning to TRBD1. V shed 5 bases and J 1 base; nucleotides not matched to a gene: 4. The CDR3 loop spans 15 amino acids. Germline CDR1 reads LGHNA; CDR2 reads YNFKEQ. The CDR3 sequence: CASSRGLLNTGELFF. The CDR3 region has the DNA TGTGCCAGCAGCAGGGGGCTCCTGAACACCGGGGAGCTGTTTTTT.

This clone was seen once. The chain combines TRBV28 with TRBJ2-5; a weak D match, TRBD2 (6 bases). The CDR3 totals 13 residues. Germline loops: CDR1 MDHEN, CDR2 SYDVKM. V was cut by 5 bases and J by 1 base, with 8 bases left in between. CDR3 in DNA: TGTGCCAGCAGTACGGGGGTCCAAGAGACCCAGTACTTC. This codes for CASSTGVQETQYF.

J is TRBJ2-1 and V is TRBV11-3, with 11 bases lining up with TRBD2. Germline trimming cut 5 bases from V and 6 bases from J; bases unmatched to any gene: 12. The CDR3 totals 17 residues. The V gene's germline CDR1 is SGHNT and CDR2 YENEEA. The CDR3 here is CASSPSRGLAGGNEQFF. The CDR3 DNA sequence: TGTGCCAGCAGCCCTTCTAGAGGGCTAGCGGGAGGCAATGAGCAGTTCTTC.

This clone was recorded once. The J gene is TRBJ2-3, the V gene TRBV30; 8 positions agree with TRBD1. With V trimmed by 2 bases and J by 6 bases, 4 bases remained unmatched. Germline V gene lookup returns CDR1 GTSNPN and CDR2 SVGIG (reference sequence). The CDR3 sequence is 13 residues long. This CDR3 reads CAWSTQGADTQYF. CDR3 coding DNA: TGTGCCTGGAGTACCCAGGGGGCGGATACGCAGTATTTT.

This rearrangement joins TRBV27 to TRBJ2-7; no clear D. Trimming removed 5 bases from V and 3 bases from J, with 11 bases in between. CDR1 and CDR2 from the germline V gene are MNHEY and SMNVEV (reference sequence). The CDR3 covers 13 residues. The CDR3 region is CASSPYFLYEQYF. The CDR3 DNA reads as TGTGCCAGCAGTCCCTATTTTCTCTACGAGCAGTACTTC.

This clone was seen only once. The chain uses TRBV3-1 (or the pseudogene TRBV3-2) and TRBJ2-4, with 7 bases lining up with TRBD1. V gave up 4 bases and J gave up 8 bases; unmatched junction bases: 8. This CDR3 contains 14 residues. The V gene's germline CDR1 is LGHDT and CDR2 YNNKEL (reference sequence). The CDR3 coding sequence is TGTGCCAGCAGCCTCCGACAGGGAGAAGACATTCAGTACTTC. Its translation is CASSLRQGEDIQYF.

J is TRBJ1-3 and V is TRBV4-2, with D perhaps TRBD1 (6 bases). The V end was cut by 4 bases, the J end by 2 bases, with 12 bases between. Germline CDR1 reads LGHNA; CDR2 reads YNFKEQ. The CDR3 length is 15 residues. This CDR3 reads CASSPGEGAGNTIYF. CDR3 DNA sequence: TGTGCCAGCAGCCCGGGGGAGGGGGCTGGAAACACCATATATTTT.

Here the CDR3 reads CATSRERLAGQETQYF. The CDR3 DNA sequence: TGTGCCACCAGCAGAGAACGACTAGCGGGGCAAGAGACCCAGTACTTC. The chain carries TRBV15 and TRBJ2-5, with 11 positions matching TRBD2. V trimming: 0 bases; J trimming: 2 bases; junction bases outside the gene matches: 2. The V gene's germline CDR1 is LNHNV and CDR2 YYDKDF (reference sequence). The CDR3 contains 16 residues. The whole variable domain, filled in from reference TRBV15 and TRBJ2-5, reads DAMVIQNPRYQVTQFGKPVTLSCSQTLNHNVMYWYQQKSSQAPKLLFHYYDKDFNNEADTPDNFQSRRPNTSFCFLDIRSPGLGDTAMYLCATSRERLAGQETQYFGPGTRLLVL.

This sequence joins TRBV7-9 and TRBJ1-1; D is unclear. The V end lost 5 bases, the J end lost 8 bases, and 9 bases lay between the germline ends. Germline CDR1 and CDR2: SEHNR and FQNEAQ (reference sequence). CDR3 length: 11 amino acids. The CDR3 DNA is TGTGCCAGCAGCCGCGCAATGGAAGCTTTCTTT. Translating it yields CASSRAMEAFF.

V and J are TRBV5-6 and TRBJ2-7; D might be TRBD2 (6 bases). V lost 3 bases and J 3 bases, leaving 10 bases between the germline ends. The germline CDR1 and CDR2 sequences are SGHDT and YYEEEE. The CDR3 has 13 residues. The CDR3 protein is CASSSDYLYEQYF. DNA of the CDR3: TGTGCCAGCAGCTCGGACTACCTCTACGAGCAGTACTTC. The variable domain in full, with the rest retrieved from reference TRBV5-6 and TRBJ2-7, is DAGVTQSPTHLIKTRGQQVTLRCSPKSGHDTVSWYQQALGQGPQFIFQYYEEEERQRGNFPDRFSGHQFPNYSSELNVNALLLGDSALYLCASSSDYLYEQYFGPGTRLTVT.

The genes are TRBV19 and TRBJ1-5; 7 nucleotides match TRBD1. CDR3 length equals 17 residues. V gave up 4 bases and J gave up 5 bases; unmatched junction bases: 14. Germline CDR1 reads LNHDA; CDR2 reads SQIVND (reference sequence). CDR3 in DNA: TGTGCCAGTAGTACGCGTAACAGGGGATCCGTGGATCAGCCCCAGCATTTT. It is translated as CASSTRNRGSVDQPQHF.

The chain has TRBV21-1 and TRBJ2-1; whether TRBD2, the table's D call, matches the DNA was not checked. TRBV21-1 represents a pseudogene. The CDR3 is made up of 15 amino acids. CDR3 residues: CASSELAGGYNEQFF. DNA for the CDR3: TGTGCCAGCAGCGAACTAGCGGGAGGTTACAATGAGCAGTTCTTC.

This rearrangement joins TRBV12-5 to TRBJ2-2; TRBD2 aligns across 11 bases. The CDR3 spans 19 residues. Germline trimming cut 4 bases from V and 7 bases from J; bases unmatched to any gene: 17. Germline V CDR1 and CDR2: LGHNT, FRNRAP. CDR3 sequence reads: CASGSRLAGISENDGELFF. The CDR3 DNA reads TGTGCTAGTGGTTCCCGACTAGCGGGAATAAGTGAGAACGACGGGGAGCTGTTTTTT.

The chain is built from TRBV4-3 and TRBJ2-5; TRBD2 matches 7 bases. Germline CDR1 is LGHNA and CDR2 is YSLEER. The CDR3 has 14 residues. V dropped 1 base and J dropped 5; count of bases not matched to a gene: 4. The CDR3 nucleotides are TGCGCCAGCAGCCAAGGGCGGGGGAGGGAGACCCAGTACTTC. Protein sequence: CASSQGRGRETQYF.

DNA of the CDR3: TGCGCCAGCAGCCAAGAGCCATTTGCCCAGGGAAATTCACCCCTCCACTTT. Amino acids: CASSQEPFAQGNSPLHF. The chain carries TRBV4-1 and TRBJ1-6; D possibly corresponds to TRBD1 (5 bases). Looked up from germline, CDR1 is MGHRA and CDR2 is YSYEKL. The CDR3 runs 17 residues. V was trimmed by 0 bases and J by 7 bases, leaving 16 bases between them.

The table lists this clone with a few counts. V and J are TRBV7-8 and TRBJ2-1, with TRBD2 matching 7 bases. V lost 5 bases, J lost 1 base, and 8 bases stayed unmatched. This CDR3 is built from 16 residues. Per germline, CDR1 SGHVS and CDR2 FQNEAQ. This CDR3 reads CASSVGIGGSYNEQFF. The CDR3 nucleotides read TGTGCCAGCAGCGTGGGAATCGGGGGGTCCTACAATGAGCAGTTCTTC.

This clone was recorded only once. The CDR3 DNA follows: TGTGCCATCAGTGGAAACTCCTTTCCATTTGAAAAACTGTTTTTT. Its protein product is CAISGNSFPFEKLFF. The chain carries TRBV10-3 and TRBJ1-4; the D is unclear. V shed 4 bases and J shed 7 bases, with 16 bases lying between them. Germline-derived CDR1 and CDR2 are ENHRY and SYGVKD. This CDR3 region has 15 residues.

The chain uses TRBV4-1 and TRBJ2-1, with TRBD2 matching 14 bases. J was trimmed by 1 base and V by 3 bases; bases with no gene match: 5. The CDR3 consists of 18 residues. CDR1 is MGHRA and CDR2 is YSYEKL in the germline V gene. The CDR3 here is CASSQGTSGSVSYNEQFF. The CDR3 DNA reads as TGCGCCAGCAGCCAGGGGACTAGCGGGAGTGTGTCCTACAATGAGCAGTTCTTC.

The V and J genes are TRBV4-1 and TRBJ2-1; 8 bases are a match to TRBD2. J gave up 15 bases and V 0 bases, and 13 bases lay outside the gene matches. Germline CDR1 is MGHRA and CDR2 is YSYEKL. The CDR3 extends over 15 amino acids. The CDR3 coding sequence is TGCGCCAGCAGCCAAGATTTAGGCACTAGCGGACAATTGTTCTTC. It translates to CASSQDLGTSGQLFF.